This T cell receptor beta chain was identified in a study of blood T cell repertoires in COVID-19. Study summary: Collection of acute and convalescent COVID-19 samples took place in the United States, Italy and Spain. The analysed material was cDNA or gDNA that came from T cells, B-cell-depleted T cells, or PBMCs.

In this sample, this clone is medium-sized (0.01 to 0.1%). Per the original data handling: Reference gene primer amplification gave estimated nucleated cell counts. Method: immunoSEQ multiplex PCR; TCRdb's copy keeps in-frame clones and lacks some. D and trimming were read from the DNA, whereas the V and J calls and clone size are those reported in that table. The data show 200,000 to 250,000 clones, with around 80% seen just once and around 5.1% held by the top ten. The CDR3 extends over 16 amino acids. Germline assignment: CDR1 SSHAT and CDR2 FNYEAQ (reference sequence). V lost 5 bases and J lost 10; bases outside the gene matches: 9.

The chain uses TRBV7-7 and TRBJ2-2; 14 nucleotides align to TRBD2. The origin of this receptor is a woman aged 70-85 years with acute or convalescent COVID-19. Sequences were obtained from peripheral blood. In nucleotides, the CDR3 is TGTGCCAGCAGCGCGGGACTAGCGGGAGAGACCACGGAGCTGTTTTTT. It translates to CASSAGLAGETTELFF.